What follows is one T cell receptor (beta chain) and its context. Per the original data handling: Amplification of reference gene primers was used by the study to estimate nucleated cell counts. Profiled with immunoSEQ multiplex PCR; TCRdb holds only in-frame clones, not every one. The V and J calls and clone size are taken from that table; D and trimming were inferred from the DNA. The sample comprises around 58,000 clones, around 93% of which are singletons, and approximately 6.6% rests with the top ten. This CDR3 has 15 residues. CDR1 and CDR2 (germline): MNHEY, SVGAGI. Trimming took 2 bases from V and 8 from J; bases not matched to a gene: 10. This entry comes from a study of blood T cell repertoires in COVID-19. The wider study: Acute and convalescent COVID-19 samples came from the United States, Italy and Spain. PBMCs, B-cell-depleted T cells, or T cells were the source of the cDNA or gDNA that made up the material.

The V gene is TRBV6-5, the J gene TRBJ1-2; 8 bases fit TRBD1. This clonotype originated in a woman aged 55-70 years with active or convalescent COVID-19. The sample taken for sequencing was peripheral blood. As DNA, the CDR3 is TGTGCCAGCAGTTACCAGGCAGGGGGCGCAGGGGGCTACACCTTC. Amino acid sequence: CASSYQAGGAGGYTF.